The 5 T cell receptor beta chains presented below share a single source sample, sequenced in a study of cytomegalovirus exposure and HLA in healthy donors. Both 60 Vbeta primers and 13 Jbeta primers went into the PCR. The table came from immunoSEQ multiplex PCR; TCRdb's copy has only in-frame clones and leaves some out. The sample table includes about 110,000 clones. Input material: PBMCs. All receptors derive from a young man in good health and CMV-seronegative.

The V call is TRBV5-6, the J call TRBJ2-2; 7 bases line up with TRBD2. This CDR3 has 15 residues. Trimming cost V 0 bases and J 4 bases; bases outside gene matches: 3. Per the germline V gene, CDR1 is SGHDT and CDR2 is YYEEEE. CDR3 amino acids: CASSLGGGGTGELFF. CDR3 DNA sequence: TGTGCCAGCAGCTTGGGCGGGGGAGGCACCGGGGAGCTGTTTTTT. Full variable domain (missing parts from reference TRBV5-6 and TRBJ2-2): DAGVTQSPTHLIKTRGQQVTLRCSPKSGHDTVSWYQQALGQGPQFIFQYYEEEERQRGNFPDRFSGHQFPNYSSELNVNALLLGDSALYLCASSLGGGGTGELFFGEGSRLTVL.

The chain joins TRBV7-7 to TRBJ2-5; tentatively, D is TRBD2 (6 bases). Trimming left V 5 bases short and J 7 bases short, with 17 bases between. Germline values: CDR1 SSHAT, CDR2 FNYEAQ (reference sequence). This CDR3 contains 14 residues. The CDR3 is CASSQGTVEGTQYF. The CDR3 nucleotides read TGTGCCAGCAGCCAAGGGACGGTGGAGGGGACCCAGTACTTC.

This chain's CDR3 is CASSLAPQGTSGTDTQYF. The DNA for the CDR3 is TGCGCCAGCAGCTTGGCTCCCCAGGGGACTAGCGGCACAGATACGCAGTATTTT. The chain carries TRBV5-1 and TRBJ2-3; TRBD2 agrees at 10 bases. Looked up from germline, CDR1 is SGHRS and CDR2 is YFSETQ. V lost 0 bases, J lost 1 base, and 8 bases stayed unmatched. The CDR3 has 18 residues. Using reference TRBV5-1 and TRBJ2-3 for the parts outside the CDR3, the full variable domain is KAGVTQTPRYLIKTRGQQVTLSCSPISGHRSVSWYQQTPGQGLQFLFEYFSETQRNKGNFPGRFSGRQFSNSRSEMNVSTLELGDSALYLCASSLAPQGTSGTDTQYFGPGTRLTVL.

The chain couples TRBV7-8 to TRBJ1-2; D uncertain. This CDR3 is built from 12 residues. Germline V gene lookup returns CDR1 SGHVS and CDR2 FQNEAQ. Trimming removed 4 bases from V and 2 bases from J, with 5 bases in between. CDR3 coding DNA: TGTGCCAGCAGCTCCACAAACTATGGCTACACCTTC. This gives the protein CASSSTNYGYTF.

The V and J genes are TRBV11-2 and TRBJ2-3, with 8 bases that match TRBD2. J was trimmed by 3 bases and V by 4 bases; bases with no gene match: 6. Germline CDR1 is SGHAT and CDR2 is FQNNGV. This CDR3 contains 15 residues. CDR3 sequence reads: CASSSGLVSTDTQYF. The CDR3 DNA reads as TGTGCCAGCAGCTCGGGACTAGTCTCAACAGATACGCAGTATTTT.